Listed here are 10 T cell receptor beta chains from one sample, sequenced in a study of blood T cell repertoires in COVID-19. TCRdb's copy holds only in-frame clones and misses some; the assay was immunoSEQ multiplex PCR. Of 260,000 or so clones in the sample, about 91% were seen once. Source material: PBMCs or T cells enriched from blood (not recorded which). All receptors come from a woman aged 40 to 49 with acute COVID-19.

J is TRBJ2-3 and V is TRBV7-8, with D unclear. V shed 4 bases and J shed 6 bases, with 8 bases lying between them. Germline lookup yields CDR1 SGHVS and CDR2 FQNEAQ. The CDR3 runs to 12 residues. Written as DNA, the CDR3 is TGTGCCAGCAGCTCGCAGGCGGATACGCAGTATTTT. Protein sequence: CASSSQADTQYF.

The gene calls are TRBV10-3 and TRBJ2-6; D not resolved. This CDR3 spans 18 amino acids. Germline values: CDR1 ENHRY, CDR2 SYGVKD. The germline V and J ends were trimmed by 3 bases and 0 bases, with 15 bases remaining between them. The CDR3 DNA is TGTGCCATCAGTGAATCGGTGGAGAACTTCTCTGGGGCCAACGTCCTGACTTTC. Its translation is CAISESVENFSGANVLTF.

This rearrangement joins TRBV19 to TRBJ2-3; 8 nucleotides match TRBD1. V was pared by 5 bases and J by 1 base, with 5 bases of the junction left unmatched. Germline V CDR1 and CDR2: LNHDA, SQIVND (reference sequence). CDR3 length equals 15 residues. The CDR3 DNA is TGTGCCAGTAGTGTTACAGGGGGTGGCACAGATACGCAGTATTTT. It encodes CASSVTGGGTDTQYF.

This chain connects TRBV9 to TRBJ1-2; 9 bases fit TRBD1. The CDR3 runs to 13 residues. Trimming at V came to 3 bases and at J to 7 bases, leaving 4 bases not matched to a gene. Looked up from germline, CDR1 is SGDLS and CDR2 is YYNGEE. CDR3 coding DNA: TGTGCCAGCAGCGCACAGGGGGCTGGTGGCTACACCTTC. Translated, it gives CASSAQGAGGYTF.

The chain has TRBV25-1 and TRBJ1-6, with 7 bases lining up with TRBD1. The V gene's germline CDR1 is MGHDK and CDR2 SYGVNS. The CDR3 runs to 15 residues. The J segment lost 9 bases and the V segment lost 2 bases, leaving 7 bases of the junction unmatched. As DNA, the CDR3 is TGTGCCAGCAGTGAACTGACAGGGTTAAGTTCACCCCTCCACTTT. Its translation: CASSELTGLSSPLHF. Combining the CDR3 with reference TRBV25-1 and TRBJ1-6 gives the whole variable domain EADIYQTPRYLVIGTGKKITLECSQTMGHDKMYWYQQDPGMELHLIHYSYGVNSTEKGDLSSESTVSRIRTEHFPLTLESARPSHTSQYLCASSELTGLSSPLHFGNGTRLTVT.

The genes are TRBV4-3 and TRBJ1-2; D not certain. V was shortened by 2 bases and J by 6 bases, with 19 bases between the two germline ends. CDR1 and CDR2 (germline): LGHNA, YSLEER. The CDR3 has 16 amino acids. In DNA, the CDR3 is TGCGCCAGCAGCCAAAGTCCGTCGGGCGGGCGGCATGGCTACACCTTC. Protein: CASSQSPSGGRHGYTF.

This chain uses TRBV28 with TRBJ1-2; D remains unclear. Germline values: CDR1 MDHEN, CDR2 SYDVKM. CDR3 length: 16 residues. V lost 4 bases and J lost 0, with 15 bases in between. This CDR3 is CASSSGSVRANYGYTF. The DNA of the CDR3 is TGTGCCAGCAGTTCCGGCAGCGTGAGGGCTAACTATGGCTACACCTTC.

The V call is TRBV28, the J call TRBJ1-4; 8 positions agree with TRBD1. CDR1 MDHEN and CDR2 SYDVKM come from the germline V gene. Trimming took 5 bases from V and 5 from J; bases not matched to a gene: 7. The CDR3 consists of 15 residues. CDR3 loop: CASSRGDRGNEKLFF. The CDR3 coding sequence is TGTGCCAGCAGTAGGGGAGACAGGGGAAATGAAAAACTGTTTTTT.

The chain recombines TRBV29-1 with TRBJ1-1; no clear D gene. The V gene lost 3 bases and the J gene lost 7 bases, with 12 bases spanning the gap. The CDR3 is made up of 12 amino acids. CDR1 SQVTM and CDR2 ANQGSEA come from the germline V gene. CDR3 nucleotide sequence: TGCAGCGTTGAGGTGAGACTCTATGAAGCTTTCTTT. This codes for CSVEVRLYEAFF.

This sequence joins TRBV24-1 and TRBJ1-1; a weak D match, TRBD1 (5 bases). The CDR3 is made up of 12 amino acids. The V and J ends lost 7 bases and 8 bases respectively, with 13 bases between them. CDR1 is KGHDR, CDR2 SFDVKD, per germline. CDR3 residues: CATRDGDREAFF. CDR3 nucleotides: TGTGCCACCAGAGACGGCGACAGAGAAGCTTTCTTT.